This T cell receptor beta chain was captured by sequencing in a study of tumor and adjacent non-tumor tissue in lung cancer. Study findings and constraints: Tumor tissue had significantly higher TCR diversity than normal lung.

To note about this clonotype: Its antigen is unknown. A much larger clone is a single base away; this may be a read error.

Three rounds of nested PCR, following a modified ARM-PCR protocol, produced the TCRbeta library. TCRdb re-analysed the multiplex PCR reads in MiXCR, keeping a single row per CDR3 protein. The sample has over 110,000 distinct CDR3 sequences, approximately 66% seen once. This sample's RNA came from whole unsorted tissue. The CDR3 sequence is 13 residues long. Germline lookup yields CDR1 DFQATT and CDR2 SNEGSKA (reference sequence). The rearrangement uses TRBV20-1 and TRBJ2-1, with D unclear. The material sequenced was lung tumor tissue. The source is a man between 60 and 70 years old with small cell lung cancer. The CDR3 coding sequence is TGCAATGGAGTACGAGGCGCGCAAAATGAGCAGTTCTTC. Its protein product is CNGVRGAQNEQFF.